This is a list of T cell receptor beta chains from one sample in a study of cytomegalovirus exposure and HLA in healthy donors. Only in-frame clones appear in the TCRdb table, and some are missing; sequencing was by immunoSEQ multiplex PCR. The sample spans 150,000 to 200,000 clones; the ten largest clones claim over 1%. The source material was PBMCs. These receptors were collected from a woman aged 55-75 years in good health and CMV-seronegative. Both conserved end residues are part of each CDR3. D genes are given only for firm matches.

J	D	V	DNA	CDR3
TRBJ2-1	TRBD2	TRBV6-5	TGTGCCAGCAGTCCCGGGACTAGAAACTACAATGAGCAGTTCTTC	CASSPGTRNYNEQFF
TRBJ2-7	-	TRBV7-9	TGTGCCAGCAGCCCCCAGACAGTCTTGCCCGGCGAGCAGTACTTC	CASSPQTVLPGEQYF
TRBJ2-7	-	TRBV6-1	TGTGCCAGCAGTGGGGGGGCACACAGGGGCGAGCAGTACTTC	CASSGGAHRGEQYF
TRBJ1-5	TRBD1	TRBV6-1	TGTGCCAGCAGTGAAGGTTCGGGACAGGTGGGGAGAAGGAGTAATCAGCCCCAGCATTTT	CASSEGSGQVGRRSNQPQHF
TRBJ2-2	-	TRBV19	TGTGCCAGTAGTACGGAGAGTAGGTACACCGGGGAGCTGTTTTTT	CASSTESRYTGELFF
TRBJ1-1	TRBD1	TRBV5-5	TGTGCCAGCAGCTTGTGGACAGGGGGACCTGAAGCTTTCTTT	CASSLWTGGPEAFF
TRBJ1-2	-	TRBV20-1	TGCAGTGAATCCCCGGCGGATGGCTACACCTTC	CSESPADGYTF
TRBJ1-6	-	TRBV9	TGTGCCAGCAGCGTAGGGGGGAGGAATTCACCCCTCCACTTT	CASSVGGRNSPLHF
TRBJ1-3	-	TRBV19	TGTGCCAGTAGTTTCGGCCCCGGGGTCCGGAGGGGAAACACCATATATTTT	CASSFGPGVRRGNTIYF
TRBJ1-5	TRBD1	TRBV6-5	TGTGCCAGCAGGCTTATGACAGGGTGGCCCCAGCATTTT	CASRLMTGWPQHF
TRBJ1-2	-	TRBV7-7	TGTGCCAGCAGCTTAAGTAGGACAGAAGATGGCTACACCTTC	CASSLSRTEDGYTF
TRBJ1-1	-	TRBV5-1	TGCGCCAGCAGCCTCAGGGTGGACACTGAAGCTTTCTTT	CASSLRVDTEAFF
TRBJ1-5	-	TRBV7-2	TGTGCCAGCAGCTTAAGGCAGGGGAAATGGCCCCAGCATTTT	CASSLRQGKWPQHF
TRBJ2-7	TRBD2	TRBV5-4	TGTGCCAGCAGCGTAGCGGGGACCTCCTACGAGCAGTACTTC	CASSVAGTSYEQYF
TRBJ1-2	-	TRBV5-1	TGCGCCAGCAGCTTGGGACAGTTGGGGATGTTGGATGGCTACACCTTC	CASSLGQLGMLDGYTF
TRBJ1-6	TRBD1	TRBV7-8	TGTGCCAGCAGCCTGGGACAGACTAATTCACCCCTCCACTTT	CASSLGQTNSPLHF
TRBJ2-2	-	TRBV9	TGTGCCAGCAGCGCGGAGGTTGGGGCCGGGGAGCTGTTTTTT	CASSAEVGAGELFF
TRBJ2-5	TRBD2	TRBV7-2	TGTGCCAGCAGCTTAGTGCGGGGGGGCCTCATGGAGACCCAGTACTTC	CASSLVRGGLMETQYF
TRBJ1-1	-	TRBV5-1	TGCGCCAGCAGCGACGGACAGTCGAACACTGAAGCTTTCTTT	CASSDGQSNTEAFF
TRBJ2-7	-	TRBV7-2	TGTGCCAGCAGCCTCAGAGGGGGTACCTCCTACGAGCAGTACTTC	CASSLRGGTSYEQYF
TRBJ2-2	TRBD1	TRBV29-1	TGCAGCGTTGGGGACAGGAGCACCGGGGAGCTGTTTTTT	CSVGDRSTGELFF
TRBJ2-5	-	TRBV25-1	TGTGCCAGCAGTCCTGCTAGCTTTGTACGAGAGACCCAGTACTTC	CASSPASFVRETQYF
TRBJ2-1	TRBD1	TRBV14	TGTGCCAGCAGGCGACAGGGGGAGTACAATGAGCAGTTCTTC	CASRRQGEYNEQFF
TRBJ1-1	-	TRBV27	TGTGCCAGCAGTTTAGGGCTCGGTCAAATGAACACTGAAGCTTTCTTT	CASSLGLGQMNTEAFF
TRBJ2-3	TRBD1	TRBV5-1	TGCGCCAGCGGTGGGGACAGGGGGACAGATACGCAGTATTTT	CASGGDRGTDTQYF
TRBJ1-2	TRBD1	TRBV7-8	TGTGCCAGCAGTCACCCGGGACAGAGGCTGGACGGCTACACCTTC	CASSHPGQRLDGYTF
TRBJ2-5	TRBD2	TRBV7-2	TGTGCCAGCAGCTTAGCGGGACTAGCGGGGGGGTCATCCCAGTACTTC	CASSLAGLAGGSSQYF
TRBJ2-5	TRBD1	TRBV10-2	TGCGCCAGCATGGGGAGGGACAGGGCACAAGAGACCCAGTACTTC	CASMGRDRAQETQYF
TRBJ2-3	TRBD1	TRBV18	TGTGCCAGCTCACCGCAGGGGGCCAGAGATACGCAGTATTTT	CASSPQGARDTQYF
TRBJ2-7	-	TRBV27	TGTGCCAGCAGGGGAGGAAACTCCTACGAGCAGTACTTC	CASRGGNSYEQYF
TRBJ2-3	TRBD1	TRBV5-4	TGTGCCAGCAGCTCCGGGACAGGTTCAGATACGCAGTATTTT	CASSSGTGSDTQYF
TRBJ1-2	TRBD1	TRBV19	TGTGCCAGTAGAAAGGGACAGGGGAACTTCTATGGCTACACCTTC	CASRKGQGNFYGYTF
TRBJ2-7	-	TRBV10-1	TGCGCCAGCAGTGAGGAGGGGGAAAGCTCCTACGAGCAGTACTTC	CASSEEGESSYEQYF
TRBJ2-1	TRBD1	TRBV5-4	TGTGCCAGCAGCTTACAGGGGAGTGGTCACAATGAGCAGTTCTTC	CASSLQGSGHNEQFF
TRBJ2-3	-	TRBV7-3	TGTGCCAGCAGCCCTAGCAGGCCCACGGATACGCAGTATTTT	CASSPSRPTDTQYF
TRBJ1-1	-	TRBV7-9	TGTGCCAGCAGCATGGACATCCTCACTGAAGCTTTCTTT	CASSMDILTEAFF
TRBJ2-7	-	TRBV30	TGTGCCTGGAGACAGGAGAGGGAGCAGTACTTC	CAWRQEREQYF
TRBJ1-6	TRBD1	TRBV6-4	TGTGCCAGCAGGATCTCCGGGACAGGGAATTCACCCCTCCACTTT	CASRISGTGNSPLHF
TRBJ2-3	TRBD1	TRBV5-6	TGTGCCAGCAGCCCGGACAGGGTAATGGGCACAGATACGCAGTATTTT	CASSPDRVMGTDTQYF
TRBJ1-2	-	TRBV7-9	TGTGCCAGCAGCTCCAAACAGGGTGGCGATGGCTACACCTTC	CASSSKQGGDGYTF
TRBJ2-6	TRBD1	TRBV2	TGTGCCAGCAGCCCGGGACAGGGGGTTTATGGGGCCAACGTCCTGACTTTC	CASSPGQGVYGANVLTF
TRBJ1-1	TRBD1	TRBV27	TGTGCCAGCAGTTCCCTCCCAGGGGGCTTGTACACTGAAGCTTTCTTT	CASSSLPGGLYTEAFF
TRBJ1-2	-	TRBV7-9	TGTGCCAGCAGCTTGGGCTGGGATGGCTACACCTTC	CASSLGWDGYTF
TRBJ1-2	-	TRBV27	TGTGCCAGCAGTCTCCGGACAGCCAGCTATGGCTACACCTTC	CASSLRTASYGYTF
TRBJ2-2	-	TRBV10-1	TGCGCCAGCAGTGAATTTATAGCACCGAACACCGGGGAGCTGTTTTTT	CASSEFIAPNTGELFF
TRBJ1-1	-	TRBV7-3	TGTGCCAGCAGCTCCACAGGGACCACTGAAGCTTTCTTT	CASSSTGTTEAFF
TRBJ2-1	TRBD2	TRBV5-4	TGTGCCAGCAGCCGGGGAACTAGCGGGAGGGCCAATGAGCAGTTCTTC	CASSRGTSGRANEQFF
TRBJ2-1	-	TRBV6-6	TGTGCCAGCAGTAGATGGACCTCCCAGGCGGGTGAGCAGTTCTTC	CASSRWTSQAGEQFF
TRBJ2-2	TRBD1	TRBV9	TGTGCCAGCAGCGTAAGGACAGGGTCCGGGGAGCTGTTTTTT	CASSVRTGSGELFF
TRBJ2-7	-	TRBV2	TGTGCCAGCACCAGGACACCAGCCTACGAGCAGTACTTC	CASTRTPAYEQYF